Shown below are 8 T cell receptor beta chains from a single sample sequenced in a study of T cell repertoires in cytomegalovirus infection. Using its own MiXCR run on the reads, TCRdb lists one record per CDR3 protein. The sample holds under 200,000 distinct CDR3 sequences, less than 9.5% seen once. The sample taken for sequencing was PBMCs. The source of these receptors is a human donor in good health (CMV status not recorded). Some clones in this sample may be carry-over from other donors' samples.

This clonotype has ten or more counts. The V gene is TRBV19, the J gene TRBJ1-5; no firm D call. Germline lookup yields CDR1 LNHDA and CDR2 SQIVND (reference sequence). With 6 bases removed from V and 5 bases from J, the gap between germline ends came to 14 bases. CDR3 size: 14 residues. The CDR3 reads CASSPDTQDQPQHF. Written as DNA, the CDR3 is TGTGCCAGTAGCCCCGACACCCAGGATCAGCCCCAGCATTTT.

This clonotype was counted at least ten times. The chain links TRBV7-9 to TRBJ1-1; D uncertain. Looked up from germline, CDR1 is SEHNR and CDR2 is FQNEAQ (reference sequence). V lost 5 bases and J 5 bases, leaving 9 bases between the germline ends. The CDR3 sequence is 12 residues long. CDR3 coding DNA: TGTGCCAGCAGCCTAACGGGGACTGAAGCTTTCTTT. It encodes CASSLTGTEAFF.

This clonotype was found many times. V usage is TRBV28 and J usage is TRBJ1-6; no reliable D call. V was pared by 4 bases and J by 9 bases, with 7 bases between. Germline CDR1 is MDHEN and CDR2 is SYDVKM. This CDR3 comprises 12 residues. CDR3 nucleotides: TGTGCCAGCAGTTCCACCACTTCACCCCTCCACTTT. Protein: CASSSTTSPLHF. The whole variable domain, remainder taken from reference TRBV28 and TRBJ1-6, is DVKVTQSSRYLVKRTGEKVFLECVQDMDHENMFWYRQDPGLGLRLIYFSYDVKMKEKGDIPEGYSVSREKKERFSLILESASTNQTSMYLCASSSTTSPLHFGNGTRLTVT.

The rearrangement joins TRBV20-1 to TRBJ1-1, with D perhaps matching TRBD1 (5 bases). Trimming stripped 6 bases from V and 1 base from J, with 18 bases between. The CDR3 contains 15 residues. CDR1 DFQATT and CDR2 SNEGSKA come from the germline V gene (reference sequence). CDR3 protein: CSARPGGTGNTEAFF. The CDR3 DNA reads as TGCAGTGCCAGGCCCGGGGGGACCGGGAACACTGAAGCTTTCTTT.

The CDR3 coding sequence is TGCAGTGCTAGACCCCTTGATGAAGCTTTCTTT. Translation gives CSARPLDEAFF. The J gene is TRBJ1-1, the V gene TRBV20-1, with no clear D. CDR1 is DFQATT and CDR2 is SNEGSKA in the germline V gene (reference sequence). The CDR3 extends over 11 amino acids. Trimming cost V 2 bases and J 7 bases, with 8 bases left between them.

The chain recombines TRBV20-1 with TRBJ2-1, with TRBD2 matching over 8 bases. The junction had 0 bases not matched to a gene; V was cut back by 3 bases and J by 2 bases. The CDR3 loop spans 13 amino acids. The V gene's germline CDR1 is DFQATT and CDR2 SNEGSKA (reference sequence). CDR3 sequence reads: CSASGRAYNEQFF. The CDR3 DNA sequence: TGCAGTGCTAGCGGGAGGGCCTACAATGAGCAGTTCTTC.

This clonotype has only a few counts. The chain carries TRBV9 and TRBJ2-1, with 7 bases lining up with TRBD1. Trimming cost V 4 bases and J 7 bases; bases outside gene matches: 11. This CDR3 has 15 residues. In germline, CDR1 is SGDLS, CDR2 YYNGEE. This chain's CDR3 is CASSLLGGTRNEQFF. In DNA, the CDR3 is TGTGCCAGCAGCCTTCTAGGGGGCACCCGGAATGAGCAGTTCTTC.

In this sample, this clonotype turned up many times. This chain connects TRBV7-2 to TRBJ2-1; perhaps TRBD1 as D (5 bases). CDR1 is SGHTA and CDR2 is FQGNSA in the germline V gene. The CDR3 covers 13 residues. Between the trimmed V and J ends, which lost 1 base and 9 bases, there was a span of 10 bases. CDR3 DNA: TGTGCCAGCAGCTTAGTGCAGGGCGGTGAGCAGTTCTTC. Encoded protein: CASSLVQGGEQFF.